The 26 T cell receptor beta chains below were found in one sample sequenced in a study of blood T cell repertoires in COVID-19. The protocol was immunoSEQ multiplex PCR, while the TCRdb copy is restricted to in-frame clones and leaves out a portion. The table has around 260,000 clones, around 89% seen once; the top ten hold around 0.84%. Sequencing input: peripheral blood. All receptors derive from a man aged 25 to 40 with acute or convalescent COVID-19.

The chain uses TRBV6-1 and TRBJ1-2, with D possibly matching TRBD1 (5 bases). Deletions cut 1 base from V and 2 bases from J, with 8 bases between. CDR3 length: 14 amino acids. Germline lookup yields CDR1 MNHNS and CDR2 SASEGT. CDR3 in DNA: TGTGCCAGCAGTGAAGAGACAGCCAACTATGGCTACACCTTC. This sequence encodes CASSEETANYGYTF.

This chain uses TRBV30 with TRBJ1-2; D unclear. This CDR3 is 14 amino acids long. V was shortened by 2 bases and J by 4 bases, with 14 bases between the two germline ends. Germline assignment: CDR1 GTSNPN and CDR2 SVGIG (reference sequence). The CDR3 sequence is CAWSPRMLGYGYTF. The CDR3 DNA follows: TGTGCCTGGAGTCCCAGGATGTTGGGCTATGGCTACACCTTC.

The genes are TRBV10-1 and TRBJ2-3, with 7 bases lining up with TRBD2. CDR1 WNHNN and CDR2 SYGVQD come from the germline V gene (reference sequence). With 5 bases clipped from V and 2 bases from J, the junction kept 7 bases outside the gene matches. The CDR3 length is 15 residues. CDR3 amino acids: CASSFQAGTTDTQYF. CDR3 sequence (DNA): TGCGCCAGCAGTTTTCAAGCGGGGACCACAGATACGCAGTATTTT.

Points on this clone: The conserved phenylalanine or tryptophan normally closing the CDR3 is absent here, so this likely arose from a read error. The DNA is omitted, as the CDR3 cannot be located on it reliably, and the CDR3 follows TCRdb's listing. The rearrangement joins TRBV6-2 or TRBV6-3 to TRBJ1-2; the table calls TRBD1, which could not be checked here. Inclusive of both ends, the CDR3 amounts to 12 amino acids. Germline V gene data show CDR1 as MNHEY and CDR2 as SVGEGT. The CDR3 is CASSDGTGGRRV.

The chain employs TRBV4-1 and TRBJ2-1; maybe TRBD1 (5 bases). V was pared by 6 bases and J by 6 bases, with 15 bases between. Germline V gene data show CDR1 as MGHRA and CDR2 as YSYEKL. The CDR3 is 14 residues long. The DNA of the CDR3 is TGCGCCAGCAGAACTTTGCTGGGGCTCAATGAGCAGTTCTTC. This translates into CASRTLLGLNEQFF.

The V and J genes are TRBV14 and TRBJ2-1, with 7 bases aligning to TRBD1. With V trimmed by 4 bases and J by 0 bases, 6 bases remained unmatched. Germline V CDR1 and CDR2: SGHDN, FVKESK. The length of the CDR3 is 16 residues. The CDR3 DNA follows: TGTGCCAGCAGCCCACGAAGACAGGGCTCCTACAATGAGCAGTTCTTC. The encoded protein is CASSPRRQGSYNEQFF.

The chain couples TRBV6-2 or TRBV6-3 to TRBJ1-1; D possibly corresponds to TRBD1 (6 bases). The V end was cut by 2 bases, the J end by 0 bases, with 16 bases between. The CDR3 has 17 residues. Germline loops: CDR1 MNHEY, CDR2 SVGEGT. The chain's CDR3 is CASSYHTGQIMNTEAFF. The CDR3, as DNA: TGTGCCAGCAGTTACCACACAGGGCAGATAATGAACACTGAAGCTTTCTTT.

The chain links TRBV27 to TRBJ1-2; 7 bases are shared with TRBD1. The CDR3 consists of 16 residues. With V trimmed by 2 bases and J by 4 bases, 10 bases remained unmatched. CDR1 and CDR2 from the germline V gene are MNHEY and SMNVEV (reference sequence). CDR3 DNA sequence: TGTGCCAGCAGTTTAGTGGCAACCTGGGACAGCTATGGCTACACCTTC. Amino acids: CASSLVATWDSYGYTF.

This clone was picked up a small number of times. V gene TRBV6-5 combines with J gene TRBJ1-1; D unclear. Trimming left V 0 bases short and J 4 bases short, with 9 bases between. Per germline, CDR1 MNHEY and CDR2 SVGAGI. The length of the CDR3 is 14 residues. The CDR3 reads CASSYSYAGTEAFF. CDR3 bases: TGTGCCAGCAGTTACTCGTACGCGGGCACTGAAGCTTTCTTT.

V usage is TRBV28 and J usage is TRBJ1-2, with D possibly being TRBD1 (5 bases). Deletions cut 6 bases from V and 2 bases from J, with 10 bases between. Germline assignment: CDR1 MDHEN and CDR2 SYDVKM. CDR3 length equals 13 residues. CDR3 sequence (DNA): TGTGCCAGCAGACAGGACGGAAACTATGGCTACACCTTC. As protein: CASRQDGNYGYTF.

Concerning this clone: Additional DNA sequences in this sample encode the identical CDR3. The chain employs TRBV30 and TRBJ2-1; D is unclear. Between the trimmed V and J ends, which lost 4 bases and 2 bases, there was a span of 3 bases. The CDR3 runs 11 residues. CDR1 is GTSNPN and CDR2 is SVGIG in the germline V gene (reference sequence). The CDR3 region is CAWTAYNEQFF. The CDR3, as DNA: TGTGCCTGGACGGCCTACAATGAGCAGTTCTTC.

The chain uses TRBV6-5 and TRBJ2-7; TRBD2 aligns across 11 bases. The V gene end was trimmed by 4 bases and the J gene end by 2 bases; junction bases not matched to a gene: 7. The germline V gene has CDR1 MNHEY and CDR2 SVGAGI. The CDR3 is 16 amino acids. The CDR3 region is CASSLPGLAVPYEQYF. Here the CDR3 DNA reads TGTGCCAGCAGTTTGCCGGGACTAGCGGTCCCCTACGAGCAGTACTTC.

The CDR3 DNA follows: TGTGCCAGTGGGGAGGGCCGTCTAGAGACCCAGTACTTC. Protein: CASGEGRLETQYF. V gene TRBV7-9 combines with J gene TRBJ2-5; 7 nucleotides agree with TRBD2. J lost 4 bases, V lost 9 bases, and 8 bases had no gene match. The germline V gene encodes CDR1 SEHNR and CDR2 FQNEAQ (reference sequence). CDR3 size: 13 residues.

This chain connects TRBV5-4 to TRBJ1-2; 7 bases agree with TRBD1. V gave up 4 bases and J gave up 7 bases; unmatched junction bases: 19. Germline assignment: CDR1 SGHNT and CDR2 YYREEE (reference sequence). This CDR3 contains 17 residues. This CDR3 is CASSRETGYIGRSGYTF. The CDR3 DNA reads TGTGCCAGCAGCAGGGAGACAGGGTACATTGGTAGGTCTGGCTACACCTTC. Using reference TRBV5-4 and TRBJ1-2 for the parts outside the CDR3, the full variable domain is ETGVTQSPTHLIKTRGQQVTLRCSSQSGHNTVSWYQQALGQGPQFIFQYYREEENGRGNFPPRFSGLQFPNYSSELNVNALELDDSALYLCASSRETGYIGRSGYTFGSGTRLTVV.

This rearrangement joins TRBV4-1 to TRBJ2-5; tentative D call: TRBD2 (6 bases). Trimming pared 2 bases from V and 5 bases from J, leaving 12 bases between. The germline V gene has CDR1 MGHRA and CDR2 YSYEKL. CDR3 length: 14 amino acids. The CDR3 loop reads CASSQKTAGETQYF. The CDR3 DNA is TGCGCCAGCAGCCAAAAGACCGCGGGGGAGACCCAGTACTTC.

V is TRBV29-1 and J is TRBJ2-7, with D perhaps TRBD1 (5 bases). V was pared by 4 bases and J by 5 bases, with 24 bases between. This CDR3 region has 16 residues. Germline V gene data show CDR1 as SQVTM and CDR2 as ANQGSEA. CDR3: CSVVPQGWVLSHEQYF. Written as DNA, the CDR3 is TGCAGCGTTGTACCTCAGGGTTGGGTACTGTCCCACGAGCAGTACTTC.

J is TRBJ1-5 and V is TRBV19; D uncertain. Germline V gene sequence: CDR1 LNHDA, CDR2 SQIVND (reference sequence). CDR3 size: 15 residues. V was pared by 9 bases and J by 4 bases, with 19 bases between. DNA for the CDR3: TGTGCCAGCTCCACGGTGGAGGGCAGGAATCAGCCCCAGCATTTT. This encodes CASSTVEGRNQPQHF.

Comments on this clone: One end of the junction is discordant with germline, which a read error may explain. The rearrangement joins TRBV2 to TRBJ1-6; 7 bases are a match to TRBD1. The CDR3 length is 14 residues. The V gene's germline CDR1 is SNHLY and CDR2 FYNNEI. Here the CDR3 DNA reads TGTGCCAACAGTGAAGCCGGGACAGCCTCACCCCTCCACTTT. Translating gives CANSEAGTASPLHF. Complete variable domain (other parts from reference TRBV2 and TRBJ1-6): EPEVTQTPSHQVTQMGQEVILRCVPISNHLYFYWYRQILGQKVEFLVSFYNNEISEKSEIFDDQFSVERPDGSNFTLKIRSTKLEDSAMYFCANSEAGTASPLHFGNGTRLTVT.

The rearrangement joins TRBV5-1 to TRBJ2-5; TRBD1 is a possible D gene (5 bases). Trimming cost V 0 bases and J 4 bases, with 16 bases left between them. CDR3 length: 16 residues. CDR1 is SGHRS, CDR2 YFSETQ, per germline. The DNA of the CDR3 is TGCGCCAGCAGCTTGGAGGCAGGGTTAGGTGGAGAGACCCAGTACTTC. Its protein is CASSLEAGLGGETQYF.

V gene TRBV2 combines with J gene TRBJ1-5; 7 nucleotides agree with TRBD1. J was trimmed by 3 bases and V by 6 bases; bases with no gene match: 8. Germline V lookup: CDR1 SNHLY, CDR2 FYNNEI. The CDR3 sequence is 15 residues long. The CDR3 here is CASRGTVAVNQPQHF. The DNA of the CDR3 is TGTGCCAGCAGAGGGACAGTAGCGGTCAATCAGCCCCAGCATTTT.

The chain joins TRBV27 to TRBJ1-6; 8 bases fit TRBD1. CDR3 length: 15 residues. J was trimmed by 2 bases and V by 3 bases; bases with no gene match: 0. Germline V gene data show CDR1 as MNHEY and CDR2 as SMNVEV (reference sequence). CDR3 region: CASSLTGAYNSPLHF. The CDR3 DNA reads TGTGCCAGCAGTTTGACAGGGGCCTATAATTCACCCCTCCACTTT.

The chain uses TRBV21-1 and TRBJ1-1. TRBV21-1 is labeled a pseudogene. The CDR3 has 16 residues. The CDR3 protein is CASSQYTGLKNTEAFF. CDR3 bases: TGTGCCAGCAGCCAGTATACGGGACTCAAGAACACTGAAGCTTTCTTT.

This chain joins TRBV2 and TRBJ2-1; tentatively, D is TRBD2 (5 bases). The CDR3 contains 12 residues. Germline V gene sequence: CDR1 SNHLY, CDR2 FYNNEI. Trimming left V 6 bases short and J 12 bases short, with 15 bases between. CDR3 amino acids: CASSLRSAGQFF. In DNA, the CDR3 is TGTGCCAGCAGCCTTCGTAGTGCGGGGCAGTTCTTC.

V gene TRBV11-2 combines with J gene TRBJ1-2, with 9 bases aligning to TRBD1. Germline CDR1 reads SGHAT; CDR2 reads FQNNGV. This CDR3 is 20 amino acids long. J lost 0 bases, V lost 0 bases, and 14 bases had no gene match. The CDR3 region is CASSLDPTGTGYTANYGYTF. CDR3 bases: TGTGCCAGCAGCTTAGATCCTACCGGGACAGGGTACACAGCTAACTATGGCTACACCTTC.

V is TRBV23-1 and J is TRBJ1-1; the match to TRBD1 covers 8 bases. TRBV23-1 is flagged as an ORF with uncertain function. The CDR3 has 15 amino acids. Losses at the gene ends were 3 bases for V and 3 bases for J; bases not matched to a gene: 6. For the CDR3, the DNA is TGCGCCAGCAGTCATAGGACAGGGCGGTACACTGAAGCTTTCTTT. It translates to CASSHRTGRYTEAFF.

The rearrangement joins TRBV4-2 to TRBJ1-3; D is unclear. Trimming took 0 bases from V and 1 from J, leaving 10 bases between them. CDR3 length: 16 amino acids. Germline CDR1 and CDR2: LGHNA and YNFKEQ. CDR3 DNA: TGTGCCAGCAGCCAAGATAAGACGAGGTCTGGAAACACCATATATTTT. Amino acid sequence: CASSQDKTRSGNTIYF.